The clone carrying this T cell receptor (beta chain) has a single count. Antigen unknown. Specified time point: recipient sample about 28 days before transplant, after cytoreduction. Blood collection times were about day -28 and days 30, 100, 180 posttransplant. This entry comes from a study of T cell clonotyping in hematopoietic cell transplantation. At the level of the study: Recipients' pretransplant samples followed cytoreduction.

Trimming removed 2 bases from V and 6 bases from J, with 12 bases in between. Germline values: CDR1 MNHNS, CDR2 SASEGT. The length of the CDR3 is 14 residues. Study conclusions and caveats: Broader posttransplant TCR repertoire diversity was predicted by graft donor and pretransplant recipient Inverse Simpson Index values. Pathologically expanded recipient clonotypes increased progressively from day 30 to day 180 as diversity fell.

Using immunoSEQ multiplex PCR, the repertoire was profiled, and TCRdb retains in-frame clones only, with some absent. The table lists roughly 46,000 clones, around 84% of them singletons. The sample consisted of peripheral blood mononuclear cells, taken before stem cell transplant. The chain combines TRBV6-1 with TRBJ2-3; weak D call: TRBD2 (5 bases). The TCR sequence derives from a man between 60 and 75 years old with myelodysplastic syndrome. Some clones in this sample may be carry-over from other donors' samples. CDR3 DNA: TGTGCCAGCAGTGAACAGCGGCCCGGGGATACGCAGTATTTT. Translation gives CASSEQRPGDTQYF.